The rows below give T cell receptor beta chains drawn from one sample of a study of blood T cell repertoires in COVID-19. Here immunoSEQ multiplex PCR was the method, and the copy in TCRdb shows in-frame clones only, minus some. Of about 280,000 clones listed, roughly 90% were seen once; the top ten hold around 11%. The sample comprised peripheral blood. These receptors originate from a woman in her 30s with COVID-19, enrolled during active disease. CDR3s leave out the opening cysteine and the closing phenylalanine or tryptophan.

V gene	J gene	CDR3 protein
TRBV11-2	TRBJ2-1	ASSLTSGSDNEQF
TRBV4-1	TRBJ2-7	ATRWDSLGFVYEQY
TRBV30	TRBJ1-5	AWSNGGQGQPQH
TRBV18	TRBJ2-1	ASSPSGGDYNEQF
TRBV28	TRBJ1-5	ASSRLAGMGNQPQH
TRBV5-4	TRBJ2-5	ASSSGAGTGMETQY
TRBV3-1/TRBV3-2	TRBJ1-3	ASSQDGREGDTIY
TRBV30	TRBJ2-1	AWRPRRGSGSYNEQF
TRBV28	TRBJ1-5	ASSLSTGDQPQH
TRBV10-2	TRBJ1-5	ASSEWTGNQPQH
TRBV28	TRBJ2-1	ASTLAGSHGEQF
TRBV2	TRBJ2-7	ASRGDRGTYEQY
TRBV20-1	TRBJ1-4	SASWQGALGFEKLF
TRBV7-2	TRBJ1-6	ASTPSGLSYNSPLH
TRBV3-1/TRBV3-2	TRBJ1-5	ASSQDLPEANQPQH
TRBV2	TRBJ2-1	ASGARTSPYNEQF
TRBV6-1	TRBJ1-2	ASSETGNRNGYT
TRBV6-5	TRBJ2-3	ASRKAGDTDTQY
TRBV21-1	TRBJ2-5	ASSIGREGQETQY
TRBV30	TRBJ2-1	AWSVTRDYNNEQF
TRBV28	TRBJ1-5	ASSLGRQGSQPQH
TRBV9	TRBJ2-2	ASSETLGTGELF
TRBV4-2	TRBJ2-7	ASSQMKGDSPYEQY
TRBV19	TRBJ2-1	ASSMTSGAHNEQF
TRBV10-3	TRBJ1-2	AITEADYGYT
TRBV24-1	TRBJ1-2	ATSDLTENYGYT
TRBV4-2	TRBJ1-1	ASSPGQRGTEAF
TRBV7-8	TRBJ1-1	ASSTDRTPKAF
TRBV28	TRBJ1-2	ASSQTRYGYT
TRBV2	TRBJ2-7	ASSGGTQGSEQY
TRBV27	TRBJ1-5	ASRAGTGSNQPQH
TRBV9	TRBJ2-1	ASSVLGLEANEQF
TRBV18	TRBJ2-1	ASSSQTDGNNEQF
TRBV7-9	TRBJ2-1	ASSPPSGRNEQF
TRBV3-1/TRBV3-2	TRBJ2-7	ASSQARHSDEQY
TRBV9	TRBJ2-3	ASSVGDGGDTQY
TRBV6-5	TRBJ1-2	ASSYRGGIYGYT
TRBV5-8	TRBJ2-5	ASSRKAGGQETQY
TRBV7-8	TRBJ2-5	ASSLKLDTDGETQY
TRBV2	TRBJ1-1	ASSDARGQLRNTEAF
TRBV28	TRBJ2-2	ASSLSGGSTGELF
TRBV10-3	TRBJ2-6	AISESSQGVISGANVLT
TRBV7-2	TRBJ2-7	ASSSSGTPFYEQY
TRBV5-1	TRBJ1-1	ASSLASGMGLNTEAF
TRBV5-1	TRBJ2-2	ASSLGGPPTGELF
TRBV2	TRBJ1-4	ASSRGIGEKLF
TRBV5-1	TRBJ1-2	ASSSSAGNSGYT
TRBV2	TRBJ1-5	ASSELRDQPQH
TRBV6-5	TRBJ2-3	ASSRSPGDTQY
TRBV3-1/TRBV3-2	TRBJ2-7	ASSLTGTSLPSGLYEQY
TRBV19	TRBJ2-7	ASSPSGTGIHEQY
TRBV5-4	TRBJ1-2	ASSSGQGEIYGYT
TRBV5-8	TRBJ2-1	ASRDRIYNEQF
TRBV2	TRBJ1-1	ASPQGDGAEAF